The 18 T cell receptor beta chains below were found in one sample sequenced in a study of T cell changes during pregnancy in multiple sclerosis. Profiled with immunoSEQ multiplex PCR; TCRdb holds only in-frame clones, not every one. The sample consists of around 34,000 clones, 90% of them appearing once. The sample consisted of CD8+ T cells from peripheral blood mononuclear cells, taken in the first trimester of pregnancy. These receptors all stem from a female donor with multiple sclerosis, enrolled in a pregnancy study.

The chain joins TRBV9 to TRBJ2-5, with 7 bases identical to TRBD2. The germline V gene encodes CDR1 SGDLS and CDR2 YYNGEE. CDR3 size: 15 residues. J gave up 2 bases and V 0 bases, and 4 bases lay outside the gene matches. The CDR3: CASSVVGRGQETQYF. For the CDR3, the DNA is TGTGCCAGCAGCGTAGTTGGGAGGGGTCAAGAGACCCAGTACTTC.

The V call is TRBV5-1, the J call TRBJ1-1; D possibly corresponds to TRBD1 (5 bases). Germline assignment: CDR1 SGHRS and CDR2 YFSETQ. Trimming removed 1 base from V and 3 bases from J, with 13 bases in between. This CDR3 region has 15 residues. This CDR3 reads CASSLYADSHTEAFF. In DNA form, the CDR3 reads TGCGCCAGCAGCTTGTACGCTGACAGTCACACTGAAGCTTTCTTT. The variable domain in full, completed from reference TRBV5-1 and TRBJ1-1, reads KAGVTQTPRYLIKTRGQQVTLSCSPISGHRSVSWYQQTPGQGLQFLFEYFSETQRNKGNFPGRFSGRQFSNSRSEMNVSTLELGDSALYLCASSLYADSHTEAFFGQGTRLTVV.

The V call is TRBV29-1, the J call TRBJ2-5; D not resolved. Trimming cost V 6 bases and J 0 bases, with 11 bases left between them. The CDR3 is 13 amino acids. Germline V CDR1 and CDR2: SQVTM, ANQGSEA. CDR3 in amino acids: CSVQSPYQETQYF. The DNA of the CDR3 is TGCAGCGTCCAAAGCCCGTACCAAGAGACCCAGTACTTC.

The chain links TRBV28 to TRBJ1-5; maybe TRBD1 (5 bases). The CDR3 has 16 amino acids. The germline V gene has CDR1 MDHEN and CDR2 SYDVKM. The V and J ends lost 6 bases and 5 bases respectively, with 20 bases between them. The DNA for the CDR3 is TGTGCCAGCAGAACCCCCGGCCCTGGGGGGGATCAGCCCCAGCATTTT. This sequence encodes CASRTPGPGGDQPQHF.

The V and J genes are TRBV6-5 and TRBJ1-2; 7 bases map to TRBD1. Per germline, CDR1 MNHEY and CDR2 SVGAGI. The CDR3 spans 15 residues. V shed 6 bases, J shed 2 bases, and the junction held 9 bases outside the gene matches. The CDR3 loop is CASSHETGQNYGYTF. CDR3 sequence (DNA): TGTGCCAGCAGCCACGAAACGGGACAGAACTATGGCTACACCTTC.

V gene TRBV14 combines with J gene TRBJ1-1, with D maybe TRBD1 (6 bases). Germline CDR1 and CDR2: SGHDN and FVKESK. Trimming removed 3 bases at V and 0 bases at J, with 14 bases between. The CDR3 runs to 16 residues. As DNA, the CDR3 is TGTGCCAGCAGCCATCTACAGGGTTCTCTGAACACTGAAGCTTTCTTT. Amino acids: CASSHLQGSLNTEAFF.

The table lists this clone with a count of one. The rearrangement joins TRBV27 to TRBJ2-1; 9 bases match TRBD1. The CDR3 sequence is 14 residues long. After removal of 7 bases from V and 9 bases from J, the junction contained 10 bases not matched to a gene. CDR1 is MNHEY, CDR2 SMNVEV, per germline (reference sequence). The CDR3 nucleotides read TGTGCCAGCACCCCGGGACAGGGACATAGTGAGCAGTTCTTC. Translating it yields CASTPGQGHSEQFF.

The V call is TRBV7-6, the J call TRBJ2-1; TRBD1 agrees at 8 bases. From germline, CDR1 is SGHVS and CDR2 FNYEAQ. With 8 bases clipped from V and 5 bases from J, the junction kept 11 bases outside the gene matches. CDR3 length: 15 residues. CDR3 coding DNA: TGTGCCAGCGGGACAGGAGAGGATCAGGACAATGAGCAGTTCTTC. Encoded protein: CASGTGEDQDNEQFF.

CDR3 coding DNA: TGTGCCAGCAGCTCACCGTCACAGGGGATTGGGGAGCTGTTTTTT. This sequence encodes CASSSPSQGIGELFF. This rearrangement joins TRBV7-6 to TRBJ2-2; 7 bases are a match to TRBD1. The CDR3 runs 15 residues. V shed 4 bases, J shed 8 bases, and the junction held 10 bases outside the gene matches. In germline, CDR1 is SGHVS, CDR2 FNYEAQ. The full variable domain, in which reference TRBV7-6 and TRBJ2-2 provide the parts outside the CDR3, is GAGVSQSPRYKVTKRGQDVALRCDPISGHVSLYWYRQALGQGPEFLTYFNYEAQQDKSGLPNDRFSAERPEGSISTLTIQRTEQRDSAMYRCASSSPSQGIGELFFGEGSRLTVL.

The CDR3 bases are TGTGCCAGCACGCGAGGGGATACGCAGTATTTT. Its translation is CASTRGDTQYF. This sequence joins TRBV27 and TRBJ2-3; TRBD2 is a possible D gene (5 bases). CDR3 length: 11 amino acids. Between the trimmed V and J ends, which lost 7 bases and 6 bases, there was a span of 8 bases. Germline-derived CDR1 and CDR2 are MNHEY and SMNVEV (reference sequence).

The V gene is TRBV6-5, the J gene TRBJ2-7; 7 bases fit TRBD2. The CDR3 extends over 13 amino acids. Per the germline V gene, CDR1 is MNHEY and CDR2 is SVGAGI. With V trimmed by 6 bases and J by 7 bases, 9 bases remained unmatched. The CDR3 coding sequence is TGTGCCAGCAGGGACGGGGGGTCTGGGGAGCAGTACTTC. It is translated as CASRDGGSGEQYF.

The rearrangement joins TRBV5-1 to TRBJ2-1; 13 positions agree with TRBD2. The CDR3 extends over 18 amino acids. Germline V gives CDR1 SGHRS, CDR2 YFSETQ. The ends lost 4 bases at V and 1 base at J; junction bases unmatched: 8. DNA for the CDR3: TGCGCCAGCAGCCCCGCCGGGACTAGCGGGATTTCCTACAATGAGCAGTTCTTC. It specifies CASSPAGTSGISYNEQFF.

The CDR3 loop is CASSLAPRVTGELFF. As DNA, the CDR3 is TGTGCCAGCAGCTTAGCTCCCAGGGTGACCGGGGAGCTGTTTTTT. V and J are TRBV7-9 and TRBJ2-2; D is perhaps TRBD1 (5 bases). V was cut by 0 bases and J by 5 bases, with 10 bases left in between. From germline, CDR1 is SEHNR and CDR2 FQNEAQ (reference sequence). The CDR3 totals 15 residues.

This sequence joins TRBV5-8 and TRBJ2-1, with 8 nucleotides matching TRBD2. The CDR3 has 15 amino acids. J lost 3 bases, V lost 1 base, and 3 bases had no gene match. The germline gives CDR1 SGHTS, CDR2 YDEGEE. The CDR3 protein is CASSLWSGSYNEQFF. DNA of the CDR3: TGTGCCAGCAGCTTGTGGAGCGGGAGCTACAATGAGCAGTTCTTC.

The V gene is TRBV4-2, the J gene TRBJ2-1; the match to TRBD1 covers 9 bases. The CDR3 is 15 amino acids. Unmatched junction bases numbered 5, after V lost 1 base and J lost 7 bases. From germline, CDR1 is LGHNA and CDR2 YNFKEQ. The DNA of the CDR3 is TGTGCCAGCAGCCAAGGTAGACAGGGGGGAAATGAGCAGTTCTTC. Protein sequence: CASSQGRQGGNEQFF.

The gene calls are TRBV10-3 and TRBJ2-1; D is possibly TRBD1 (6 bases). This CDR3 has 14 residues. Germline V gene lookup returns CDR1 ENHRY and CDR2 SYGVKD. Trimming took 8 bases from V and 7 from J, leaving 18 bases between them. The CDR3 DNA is TGTGCCATCTCGGACAGCTACGCCAATAATGAGCAGTTCTTC. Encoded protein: CAISDSYANNEQFF.

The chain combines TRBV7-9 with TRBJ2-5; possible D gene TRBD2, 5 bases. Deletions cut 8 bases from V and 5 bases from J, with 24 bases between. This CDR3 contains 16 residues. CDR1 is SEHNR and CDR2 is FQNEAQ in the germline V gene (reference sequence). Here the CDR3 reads CASQPTSGSVVETQYF. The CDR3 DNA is TGTGCCAGCCAACCGACCTCTGGGAGCGTTGTTGAGACCCAGTACTTC.

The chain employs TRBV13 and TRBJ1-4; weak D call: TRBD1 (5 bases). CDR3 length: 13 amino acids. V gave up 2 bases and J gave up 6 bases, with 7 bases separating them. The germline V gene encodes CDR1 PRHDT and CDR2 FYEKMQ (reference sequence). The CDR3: CASSLSGDEKLFF. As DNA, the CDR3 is TGTGCCAGCAGCTTATCGGGGGATGAAAAACTGTTTTTT.